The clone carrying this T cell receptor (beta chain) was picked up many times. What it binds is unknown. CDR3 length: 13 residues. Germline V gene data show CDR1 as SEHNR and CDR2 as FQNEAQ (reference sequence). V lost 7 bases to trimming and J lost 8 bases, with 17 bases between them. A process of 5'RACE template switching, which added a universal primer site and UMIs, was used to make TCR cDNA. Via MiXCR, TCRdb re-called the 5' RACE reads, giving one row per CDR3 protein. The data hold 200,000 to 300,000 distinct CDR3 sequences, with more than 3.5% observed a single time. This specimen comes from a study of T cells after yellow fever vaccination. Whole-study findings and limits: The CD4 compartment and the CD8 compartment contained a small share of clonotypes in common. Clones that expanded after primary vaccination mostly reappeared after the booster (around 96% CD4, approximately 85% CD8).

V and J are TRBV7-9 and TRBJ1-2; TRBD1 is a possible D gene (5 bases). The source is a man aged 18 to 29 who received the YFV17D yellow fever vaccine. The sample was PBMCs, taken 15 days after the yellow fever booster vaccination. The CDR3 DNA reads TGTGCCAGCAAAACTGGGACCACTCGGGGCTACACCTTC. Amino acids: CASKTGTTRGYTF.